A selection of T cell receptor beta chains follows, all from one sample in a study of cytomegalovirus exposure and HLA in healthy donors. Assay used: immunoSEQ multiplex PCR; TCRdb lists only in-frame clones, some missing. Here the sample spans under 150,000 clones, 60% to 70% being singletons. Sequenced sample: PBMCs. The receptors shown here come from a woman aged 40 to 49 in good health and CMV-seropositive. CDR3s include the opening cysteine and the closing phenylalanine or tryptophan. The D gene is left open where the match is weak. Expanded clones are given a class, and other clones once, few, many or no size at all.

clone size: few
D gene: TRBD2
V gene: TRBV27
J gene: TRBJ2-7
CDR3 protein: CASSPERDYSYEQYF
CDR3 DNA: TGTGCCAGCAGTCCCGAGAGGGACTACTCCTACGAGCAGTACTTC

clone size: .
D gene: .
V gene: TRBV29-1
J gene: TRBJ1-5
CDR3 protein: CSVITRGGSNQPQHF
CDR3 DNA: TGCAGCGTAATAACAAGGGGGGGGAGCAATCAGCCCCAGCATTTT

clone size: once
D gene: TRBD2
V gene: TRBV15
J gene: TRBJ2-1
CDR3 protein: CATSAAAGVYEQFF
CDR3 DNA: TGTGCCACCAGCGCGGCGGCGGGAGTTTATGAGCAGTTCTTC

clone size: .
D gene: .
V gene: TRBV6-5
J gene: TRBJ2-2
CDR3 protein: CASSYLTGELFF
CDR3 DNA: TGTGCCAGCAGTTACCTGACCGGGGAGCTGTTTTTT

clone size: .
D gene: .
V gene: TRBV2
J gene: TRBJ1-4
CDR3 protein: CASSDPRVGGSEKLFF
CDR3 DNA: TGTGCCAGCAGTGATCCGAGGGTTGGGGGCAGTGAAAAACTGTTTTTT

clone size: few
D gene: .
V gene: TRBV12-5
J gene: TRBJ2-1
CDR3 protein: CASGVGWAGDEQFF
CDR3 DNA: TGTGCTAGTGGTGTGGGATGGGCAGGGGATGAGCAGTTCTTC

clone size: .
D gene: .
V gene: TRBV18
J gene: TRBJ1-4
CDR3 protein: CASSPEARANEKLFF
CDR3 DNA: TGTGCCAGCTCACCAGAAGCCAGGGCTAATGAAAAACTGTTTTTT

clone size: few
D gene: .
V gene: TRBV5-6
J gene: TRBJ1-3
CDR3 protein: CASSFSGAGDTIYF
CDR3 DNA: TGTGCCAGCAGCTTCTCAGGGGCTGGGGACACCATATATTTT

clone size: .
D gene: .
V gene: TRBV29-1
J gene: TRBJ2-1
CDR3 protein: CSVRRGGSYNEQFF
CDR3 DNA: TGCAGCGTCCGAAGGGGGGGGTCCTACAATGAGCAGTTCTTC

clone size: .
D gene: TRBD2
V gene: TRBV7-3
J gene: TRBJ2-7
CDR3 protein: CASRAGGSHEQYF
CDR3 DNA: TGTGCCAGCAGGGCGGGAGGGAGCCACGAGCAGTACTTC

clone size: few
D gene: TRBD1
V gene: TRBV19
J gene: TRBJ1-1
CDR3 protein: CASNPLRTGLNTEAFF
CDR3 DNA: TGTGCCAGTAACCCCTTGAGGACAGGATTGAACACTGAAGCTTTCTTT

clone size: .
D gene: TRBD2
V gene: TRBV6-1
J gene: TRBJ2-7
CDR3 protein: CASVTSGSYEQYF
CDR3 DNA: TGTGCCAGTGTGACTAGCGGCTCCTACGAGCAGTACTTC

clone size: .
D gene: TRBD1
V gene: TRBV7-9
J gene: TRBJ2-1
CDR3 protein: CASSAGGREQFF
CDR3 DNA: TGTGCCAGCAGCGCAGGGGGTCGGGAGCAGTTCTTC

clone size: .
D gene: .
V gene: TRBV5-1
J gene: TRBJ2-7
CDR3 protein: CASSLSGGRYEQYF
CDR3 DNA: TGCGCCAGCAGCTTGTCGGGGGGCCGCTACGAGCAGTACTTC

clone size: .
D gene: .
V gene: TRBV15
J gene: TRBJ2-7
CDR3 protein: CATSRDRAGGYEQYF
CDR3 DNA: TGTGCCACCAGCAGAGATAGGGCAGGAGGCTACGAGCAGTACTTC

clone size: .
D gene: TRBD1
V gene: TRBV5-1
J gene: TRBJ2-1
CDR3 protein: CASSPGQGSQFF
CDR3 DNA: TGCGCCAGCAGCCCCGGACAGGGAAGTCAGTTCTTC

clone size: few
D gene: .
V gene: TRBV11-2
J gene: TRBJ2-7
CDR3 protein: CASSLVQGWATEQYF
CDR3 DNA: TGTGCCAGCAGCTTAGTCCAGGGTTGGGCTACCGAGCAGTACTTC

clone size: .
D gene: .
V gene: TRBV5-4
J gene: TRBJ2-5
CDR3 protein: CASRNRTYPVETQYF
CDR3 DNA: TGTGCCAGCAGGAATCGGACATACCCAGTTGAGACCCAGTACTTC

clone size: .
D gene: .
V gene: TRBV7-9
J gene: TRBJ2-1
CDR3 protein: CASSRLGIEQFF
CDR3 DNA: TGTGCCAGCAGTAGACTAGGGATTGAGCAGTTCTTC

clone size: few
D gene: .
V gene: TRBV4-1
J gene: TRBJ1-5
CDR3 protein: CASSQGRGGNQPQHF
CDR3 DNA: TGCGCCAGCAGCCAAGGAAGGGGCGGCAATCAGCCCCAGCATTTT

clone size: .
D gene: .
V gene: TRBV29-1
J gene: TRBJ2-7
CDR3 protein: CSVETGYEQYF
CDR3 DNA: TGCAGCGTTGAAACGGGCTACGAGCAGTACTTC

clone size: .
D gene: .
V gene: TRBV28
J gene: TRBJ1-5
CDR3 protein: CASSLGGLNQPQHF
CDR3 DNA: TGTGCCAGCAGTTTGGGGGGGCTCAATCAGCCCCAGCATTTT

clone size: .
D gene: TRBD1
V gene: TRBV5-1
J gene: TRBJ1-5
CDR3 protein: CASSLGGTGKNQPQHF
CDR3 DNA: TGCGCCAGCAGCTTGGGCGGGACAGGGAAAAATCAGCCCCAGCATTTT

clone size: .
D gene: TRBD1
V gene: TRBV7-9
J gene: TRBJ2-7
CDR3 protein: CASSAGTGFWAPGEQYF
CDR3 DNA: TGTGCCAGCAGCGCCGGGACAGGGTTTTGGGCGCCGGGGGAGCAGTACTTC